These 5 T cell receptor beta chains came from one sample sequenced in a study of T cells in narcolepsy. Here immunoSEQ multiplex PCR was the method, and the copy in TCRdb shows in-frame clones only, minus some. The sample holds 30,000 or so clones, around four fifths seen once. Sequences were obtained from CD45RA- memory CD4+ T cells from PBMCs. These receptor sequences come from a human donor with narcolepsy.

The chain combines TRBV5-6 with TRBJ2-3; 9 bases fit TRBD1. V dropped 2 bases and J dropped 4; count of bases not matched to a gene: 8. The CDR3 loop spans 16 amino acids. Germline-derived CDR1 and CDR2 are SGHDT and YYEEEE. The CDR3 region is CASSFFQTGGPDTQYF. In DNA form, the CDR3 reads TGTGCCAGCAGCTTTTTCCAGACAGGGGGGCCAGATACGCAGTATTTT. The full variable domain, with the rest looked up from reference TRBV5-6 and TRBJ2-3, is DAGVTQSPTHLIKTRGQQVTLRCSPKSGHDTVSWYQQALGQGPQFIFQYYEEEERQRGNFPDRFSGHQFPNYSSELNVNALLLGDSALYLCASSFFQTGGPDTQYFGPGTRLTVL.

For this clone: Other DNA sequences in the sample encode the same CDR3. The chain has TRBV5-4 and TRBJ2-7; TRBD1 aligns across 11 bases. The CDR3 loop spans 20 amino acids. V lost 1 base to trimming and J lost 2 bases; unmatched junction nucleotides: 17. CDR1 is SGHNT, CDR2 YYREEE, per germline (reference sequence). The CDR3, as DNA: TGTGCCAGCAGCTTGATATCACGTAATTTGGACAGGGGGCGTCCCTACGAGCAGTACTTC. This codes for CASSLISRNLDRGRPYEQYF.

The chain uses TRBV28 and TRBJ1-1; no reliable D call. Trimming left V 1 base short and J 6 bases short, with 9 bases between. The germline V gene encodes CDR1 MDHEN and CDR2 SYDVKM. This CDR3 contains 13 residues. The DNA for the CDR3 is TGTGCCAGCAGTTTATTAAAGTCCGCTGAAGCTTTCTTT. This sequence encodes CASSLLKSAEAFF.

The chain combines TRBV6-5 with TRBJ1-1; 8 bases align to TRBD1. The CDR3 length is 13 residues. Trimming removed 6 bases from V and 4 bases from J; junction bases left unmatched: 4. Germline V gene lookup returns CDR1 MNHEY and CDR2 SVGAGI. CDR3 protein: CASRDRAFTEAFF. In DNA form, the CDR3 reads TGTGCCAGCAGGGACAGGGCGTTCACTGAAGCTTTCTTT.

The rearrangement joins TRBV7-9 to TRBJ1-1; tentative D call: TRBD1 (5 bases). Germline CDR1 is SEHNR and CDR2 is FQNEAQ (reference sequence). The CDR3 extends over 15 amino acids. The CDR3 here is CAGSWGRPVNTEAFF. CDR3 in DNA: TGTGCTGGCTCTTGGGGCCGGCCAGTGAACACTGAAGCTTTCTTT.